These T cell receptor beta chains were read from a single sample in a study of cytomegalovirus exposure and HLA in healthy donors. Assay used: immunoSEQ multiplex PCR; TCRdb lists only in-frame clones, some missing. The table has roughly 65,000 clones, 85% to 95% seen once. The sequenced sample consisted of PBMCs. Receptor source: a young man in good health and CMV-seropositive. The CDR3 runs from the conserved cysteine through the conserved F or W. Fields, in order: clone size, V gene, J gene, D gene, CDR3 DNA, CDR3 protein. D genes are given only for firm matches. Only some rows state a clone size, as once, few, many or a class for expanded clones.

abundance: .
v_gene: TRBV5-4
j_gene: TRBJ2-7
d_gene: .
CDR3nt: TGTGCCAGCAGCCATGATAGTTACGGAGGGCCTAGGGAGCAGTACTTC
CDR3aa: CASSHDSYGGPREQYF

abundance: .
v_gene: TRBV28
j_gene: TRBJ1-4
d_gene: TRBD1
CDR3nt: TGTGCCAGCAGTTTCCCCCCGACAGGGACTAATGAAAAACTGTTTTTT
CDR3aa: CASSFPPTGTNEKLFF

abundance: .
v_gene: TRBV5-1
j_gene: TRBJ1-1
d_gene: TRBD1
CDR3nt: TGCGCCAGCAGCTTGGGTGACAGGGGAATGAACACTGAAGCTTTCTTT
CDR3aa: CASSLGDRGMNTEAFF

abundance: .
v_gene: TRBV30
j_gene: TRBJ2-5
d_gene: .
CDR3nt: TGTGCCTGGAGTGGAGTATCAGGTCGAGAGACCCAGTACTTC
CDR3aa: CAWSGVSGRETQYF

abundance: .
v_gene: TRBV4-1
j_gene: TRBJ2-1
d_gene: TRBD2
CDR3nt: TGCGCCAGCAGCCCTTGGACTAGCGCGCACAATGAGCAGTTCTTC
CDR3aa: CASSPWTSAHNEQFF

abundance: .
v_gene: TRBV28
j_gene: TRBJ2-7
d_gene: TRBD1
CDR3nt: TGTGCCAGCAGTTTATCTTGGACAGGGGCCTACGAGCAGTACTTC
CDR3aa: CASSLSWTGAYEQYF

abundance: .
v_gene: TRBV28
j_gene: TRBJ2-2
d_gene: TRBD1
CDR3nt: TGTGCCAGCAGTCTCAGATCGACAGGGAGAAGGGCCGGGGAGCTGTTTTTT
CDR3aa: CASSLRSTGRRAGELFF

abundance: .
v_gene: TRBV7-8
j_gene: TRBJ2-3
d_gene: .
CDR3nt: TGTGCCAGCAGCTTAGGCGGTTCAGATACGCAGTATTTT
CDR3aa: CASSLGGSDTQYF

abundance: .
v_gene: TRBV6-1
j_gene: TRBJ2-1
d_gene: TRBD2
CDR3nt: TGTGCCAGCAGTGCCCTAGCGGGGAGCTCCTACAATGAGCAGTTCTTC
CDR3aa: CASSALAGSSYNEQFF

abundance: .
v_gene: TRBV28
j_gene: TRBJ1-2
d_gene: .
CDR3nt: TGTGCCAGCAGTTCTGGGGGCGCTCTTAACTATGGCTACACCTTC
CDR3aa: CASSSGGALNYGYTF

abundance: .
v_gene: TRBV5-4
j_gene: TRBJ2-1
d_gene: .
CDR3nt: TGTGCCAGCAGCCCAGCCGGGAGTCTATCGGACAATGAGCAGTTCTTC
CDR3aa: CASSPAGSLSDNEQFF

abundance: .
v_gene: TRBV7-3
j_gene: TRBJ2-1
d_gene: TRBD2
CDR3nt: TGTGCCAGCAGCCTTGGGACTATCAATGAGCAGTTCTTC
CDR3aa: CASSLGTINEQFF

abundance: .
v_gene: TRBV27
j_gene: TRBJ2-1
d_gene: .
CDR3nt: TGTGCCAGCAGTTTATGGGGGACACAATACAATGAGCAGTTCTTC
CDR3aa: CASSLWGTQYNEQFF

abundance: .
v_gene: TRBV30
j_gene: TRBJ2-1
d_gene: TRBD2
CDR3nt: TGTGCCTGGAGTCCACGGGGGGGGGCGAGTGAGCAGTTCTTC
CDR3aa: CAWSPRGGASEQFF

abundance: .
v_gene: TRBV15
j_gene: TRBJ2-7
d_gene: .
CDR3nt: TGTGCCACCAGCAGTCCTAGCTACTCCTACGAGCAGTACTTC
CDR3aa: CATSSPSYSYEQYF

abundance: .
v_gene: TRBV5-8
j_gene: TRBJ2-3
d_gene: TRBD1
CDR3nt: TGTGCCAGCAGCTCGGGACAGGCCAGCACAGATACGCAGTATTTT
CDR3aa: CASSSGQASTDTQYF

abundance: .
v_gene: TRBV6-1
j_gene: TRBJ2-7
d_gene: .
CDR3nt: TGTGCCAGCCGTCAGAACTACGAGCAGTACTTC
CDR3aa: CASRQNYEQYF

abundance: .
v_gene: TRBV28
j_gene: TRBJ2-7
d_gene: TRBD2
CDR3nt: TGTGCCAGCAGTTTACGGGGAGGTAGCGGGAGGGGCGAGCAGTACTTC
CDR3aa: CASSLRGGSGRGEQYF

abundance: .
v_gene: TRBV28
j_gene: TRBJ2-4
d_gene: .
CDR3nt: TGTGCCAGCAGACAGGGTTCCAAAAACATTCAGTACTTC
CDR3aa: CASRQGSKNIQYF

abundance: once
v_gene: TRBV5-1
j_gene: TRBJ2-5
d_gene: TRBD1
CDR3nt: TGCGCCAGCAGCTTCGGGACAGGGGGCGAGACCCAGTACTTC
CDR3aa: CASSFGTGGETQYF

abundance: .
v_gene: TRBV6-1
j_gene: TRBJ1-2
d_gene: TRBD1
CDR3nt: TGTGCCAGCAGCAGACAGGGCTATGGCTACACCTTC
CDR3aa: CASSRQGYGYTF

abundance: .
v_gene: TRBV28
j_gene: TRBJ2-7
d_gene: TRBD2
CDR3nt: TGTGCCAGCAGTTCGCCTGGGGAGGGGAGCGACGAGCAGTACTTC
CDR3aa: CASSSPGEGSDEQYF

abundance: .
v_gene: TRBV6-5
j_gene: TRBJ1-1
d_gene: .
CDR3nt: TGTGCCAGCAGTTACTCTTGGGGGAGGGGGACTGAAGCTTTCTTT
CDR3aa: CASSYSWGRGTEAFF

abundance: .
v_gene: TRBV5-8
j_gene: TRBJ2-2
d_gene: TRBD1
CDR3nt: TGTGCCAGCAGCCAGGGACAGGGTGACACCGGGGAGCTGTTTTTT
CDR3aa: CASSQGQGDTGELFF

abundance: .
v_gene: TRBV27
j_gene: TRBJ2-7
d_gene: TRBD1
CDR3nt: TGTGCCAGCAGTGTCGGGACAGGCTACGAGCAGTACTTC
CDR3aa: CASSVGTGYEQYF

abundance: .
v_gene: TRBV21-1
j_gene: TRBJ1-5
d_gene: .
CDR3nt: TGTGCCAGCAGCACCTATTATGACAGAAAATATAGCAATCAGCCCCAGCATTTT
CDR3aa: CASSTYYDRKYSNQPQHF

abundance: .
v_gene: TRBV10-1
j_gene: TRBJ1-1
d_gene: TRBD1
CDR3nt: TGCGCCAGCAGTGAGTCCGGGACAGGGCACCGTGAAGCTTTCTTT
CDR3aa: CASSESGTGHREAFF

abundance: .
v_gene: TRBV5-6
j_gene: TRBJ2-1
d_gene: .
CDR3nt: TGTGCCAGCAGCTTGATAGGGGGACCGACGCTCAATGAGCAGTTCTTC
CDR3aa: CASSLIGGPTLNEQFF

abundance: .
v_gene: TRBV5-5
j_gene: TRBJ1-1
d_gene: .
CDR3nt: TGTGCCAGCAGCTCTTACGAGGGGAACACTGAAGCTTTCTTT
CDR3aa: CASSSYEGNTEAFF

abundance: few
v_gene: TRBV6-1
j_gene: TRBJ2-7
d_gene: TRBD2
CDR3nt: TGTGCCAGCAGTGAAGGGACTAGCGGGAGTTACGAGCAGTACTTC
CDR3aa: CASSEGTSGSYEQYF

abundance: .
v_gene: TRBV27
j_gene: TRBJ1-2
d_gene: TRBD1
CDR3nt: TGTGCCAGCAGTTCTTACAGGGGGGACTATGGCTACACCTTC
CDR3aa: CASSSYRGDYGYTF

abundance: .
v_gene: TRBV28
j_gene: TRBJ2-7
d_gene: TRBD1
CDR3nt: TGTGCCAGCAGTGCCGGGACAGAGGCCTACGAGCAGTACTTC
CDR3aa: CASSAGTEAYEQYF

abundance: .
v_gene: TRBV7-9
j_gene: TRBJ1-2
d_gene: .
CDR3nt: TGTGCCAGCAGGGAGTATGGCTACACCTTC
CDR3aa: CASREYGYTF

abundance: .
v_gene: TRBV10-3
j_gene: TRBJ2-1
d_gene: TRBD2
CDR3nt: TGTGCCATCAGTGAGGGGGTAGCGGGAGTCTATGAGCAGTTCTTC
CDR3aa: CAISEGVAGVYEQFF

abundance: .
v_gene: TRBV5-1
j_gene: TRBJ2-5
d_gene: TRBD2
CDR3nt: TGCGCCAGCAGCTTATTTCCGGGACTAGCGACCCAAGAGACCCAGTACTTC
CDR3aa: CASSLFPGLATQETQYF

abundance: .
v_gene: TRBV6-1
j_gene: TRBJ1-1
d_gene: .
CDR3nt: TGTGCCAGCAGTGGGCAGGGGTACACTGAAGCTTTCTTT
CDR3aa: CASSGQGYTEAFF

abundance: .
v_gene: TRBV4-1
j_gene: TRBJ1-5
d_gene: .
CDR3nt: TGCGCCAGCAGCCAAGCTGGAGACAATCAGCCCCAGCATTTT
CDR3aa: CASSQAGDNQPQHF

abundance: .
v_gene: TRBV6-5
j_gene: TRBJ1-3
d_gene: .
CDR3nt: TGTGCCAGCAGTTACTCAGGGGATACGCCTGGAAACACCATATATTTT
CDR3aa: CASSYSGDTPGNTIYF

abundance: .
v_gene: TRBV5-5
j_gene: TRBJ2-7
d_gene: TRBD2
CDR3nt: TGTGCCAGCAGCTCGCCCCGGACTAGCGACTCCTACGAGCAGTACTTC
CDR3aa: CASSSPRTSDSYEQYF

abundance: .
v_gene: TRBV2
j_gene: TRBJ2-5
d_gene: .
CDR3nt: TGTGCCAGCAGTTCCATGACGGGGTCACAAGAGACCCAGTACTTC
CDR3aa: CASSSMTGSQETQYF

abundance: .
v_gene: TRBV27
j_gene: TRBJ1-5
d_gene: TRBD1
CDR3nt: TGTGCCAGCAGTTCCGGGACAGGGGGTCAAAGCAATCAGCCCCAGCATTTT
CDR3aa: CASSSGTGGQSNQPQHF

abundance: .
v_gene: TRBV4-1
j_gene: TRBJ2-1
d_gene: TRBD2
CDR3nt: TGCGCCAGCAGCCAAGGGACTAGCGGGAGAAATGAGCAGTTCTTC
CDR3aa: CASSQGTSGRNEQFF

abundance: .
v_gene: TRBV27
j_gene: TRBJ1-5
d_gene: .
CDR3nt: TGTGCCAGCAGTTCGCATGCAGGGTTACAGCCCCAGCATTTT
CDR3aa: CASSSHAGLQPQHF

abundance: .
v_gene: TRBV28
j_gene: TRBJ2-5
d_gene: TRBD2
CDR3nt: TGTGCCAGCAGTGTAGCGGGAGTCTACCAAGGGACCCAGTACTTC
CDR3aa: CASSVAGVYQGTQYF

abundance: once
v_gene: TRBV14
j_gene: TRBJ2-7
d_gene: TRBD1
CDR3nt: TGTGCCAGCAGCCTGACAGGGGGATCCACCTACGAGCAGTACTTC
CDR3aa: CASSLTGGSTYEQYF

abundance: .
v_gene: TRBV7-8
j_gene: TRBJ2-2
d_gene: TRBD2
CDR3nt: TGTGCCAGCAGACCTATCGGGCTAGCGGGGATCGGGGAAAACACCGGGGAGCTGTTTTTT
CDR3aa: CASRPIGLAGIGENTGELFF

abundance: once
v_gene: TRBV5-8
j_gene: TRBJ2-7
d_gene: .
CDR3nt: TGTGCCAGCAGCAAGACAGCTTTCTACGAGCAGTACTTC
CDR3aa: CASSKTAFYEQYF

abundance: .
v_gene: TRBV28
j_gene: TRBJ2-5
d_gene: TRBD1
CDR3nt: TGTGCCAGCAGTAGGACAGGGGGCCCAGAGACCCAGTACTTC
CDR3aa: CASSRTGGPETQYF

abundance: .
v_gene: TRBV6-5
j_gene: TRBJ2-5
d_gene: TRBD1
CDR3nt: TGTGCCAGCAGTGAGCCGGGACAGGGGGAGACCCAGTACTTC
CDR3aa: CASSEPGQGETQYF